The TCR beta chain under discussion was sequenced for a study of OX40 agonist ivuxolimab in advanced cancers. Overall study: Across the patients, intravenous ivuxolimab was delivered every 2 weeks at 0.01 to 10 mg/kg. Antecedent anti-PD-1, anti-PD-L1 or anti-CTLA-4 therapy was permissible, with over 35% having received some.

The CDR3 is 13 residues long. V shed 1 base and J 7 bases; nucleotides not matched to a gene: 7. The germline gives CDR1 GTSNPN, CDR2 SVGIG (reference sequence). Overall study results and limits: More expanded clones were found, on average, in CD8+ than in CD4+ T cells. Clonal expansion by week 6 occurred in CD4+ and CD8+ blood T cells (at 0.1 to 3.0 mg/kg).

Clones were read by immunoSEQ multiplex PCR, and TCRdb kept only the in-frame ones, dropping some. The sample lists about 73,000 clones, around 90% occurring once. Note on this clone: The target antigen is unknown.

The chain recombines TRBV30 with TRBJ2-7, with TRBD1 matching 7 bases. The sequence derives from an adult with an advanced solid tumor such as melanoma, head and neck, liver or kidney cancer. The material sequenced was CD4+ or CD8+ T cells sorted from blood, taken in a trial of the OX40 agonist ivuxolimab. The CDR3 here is CAWSETTGTEQYF. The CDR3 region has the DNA TGTGCCTGGAGTGAAACGACAGGGACGGAGCAGTACTTC.